The 28 T cell receptor beta chains listed next were all sequenced from one sample in a study of T cell responses to AZD1222 COVID-19 vaccine (dated by TCRdb to the early 2020s). The method was the immunoSEQ multiplex PCR assay. Drawn from immuneACCESS, this table holds only the in-frame rearrangements with V and J called that TCRdb kept. Clones are partly lost; checked studies trace under half to an unresolved V gene and leave the rest unexplained. The table for this sample lists about 140,000 clones; roughly nine tenths of them were counted only once. The ten largest clones represent 9.3% of the sample. The time point label here, explained by the study, means: about 28 days (+/-7) after the second vaccine dose. Sequencing used peripheral blood, obtained 28 days after the second AZD1222 dose. These receptor sequences come from an adult who received the AZD1222 COVID-19 vaccine.

V and J are TRBV7-9 and TRBJ1-1, with D perhaps matching TRBD1 (6 bases). The CDR3 runs to 15 residues. CDR1 SEHNR and CDR2 FQNEAQ come from the germline V gene (reference sequence). Deletions cut 7 bases from V and 5 bases from J, with 20 bases between. CDR3 sequence: CASILTDSLLTEAFF. The CDR3 bases are TGTGCCAGCATCCTGACGGACAGCTTATTGACTGAAGCTTTCTTT.

The V and J genes are TRBV9 and TRBJ2-3; weak D call: TRBD2 (5 bases). The CDR3 consists of 15 residues. V lost 2 bases and J lost 7, with 17 bases in between. Germline V gene data show CDR1 as SGDLS and CDR2 as YYNGEE. For the CDR3, the DNA is TGTGCCAGCAGCGTCGGACTGGGCCCCACGTATACGCAGTATTTT. It encodes CASSVGLGPTYTQYF.

The rearrangement links TRBV2 to TRBJ1-5; the D is unclear. This CDR3 spans 14 amino acids. Germline loops: CDR1 SNHLY, CDR2 FYNNEI. Trimming removed 1 base from V and 3 bases from J, with 7 bases in between. This CDR3 is CASSEGVPNQPQHF. The CDR3 nucleotides read TGTGCCAGCAGTGAAGGGGTCCCCAATCAGCCCCAGCATTTT. Complete variable domain (other parts from reference TRBV2 and TRBJ1-5): EPEVTQTPSHQVTQMGQEVILRCVPISNHLYFYWYRQILGQKVEFLVSFYNNEISEKSEIFDDQFSVERPDGSNFTLKIRSTKLEDSAMYFCASSEGVPNQPQHFGDGTRLSIL.

The chain carries TRBV5-8 and TRBJ1-1, with D uncertain. The ends were cut back, 0 bases at V and 4 bases at J, with 7 bases in the middle. The CDR3 is 13 residues long. Germline V gene sequence: CDR1 SGHTS, CDR2 YDEGEE. The CDR3 bases are TGTGCCAGCAGCTTGGAGAGAGGCACTGAAGCTTTCTTT. This encodes CASSLERGTEAFF.

The chain uses TRBV20-1 and TRBJ2-1, with a possible D match to TRBD2 (7 bases). Trimming left V 7 bases short and J 11 bases short, with 12 bases between. This CDR3 is built from 10 residues. Germline assignment: CDR1 DFQATT and CDR2 SNEGSKA (reference sequence). CDR3 DNA: TGCAGTGGGGGGCGGGGGCAGCAGTTCTTC. Translated: CSGGRGQQFF.

The chain is built from TRBV7-2 and TRBJ2-1; TRBD2 aligns across 9 bases. The junction had 7 bases not matched to a gene; V was cut back by 3 bases and J by 7 bases. The germline gives CDR1 SGHTA, CDR2 FQGNSA. This CDR3 has 15 amino acids. This chain's CDR3 is CASSFGGRAGNEQFF. The CDR3 bases are TGTGCCAGCAGCTTTGGCGGGAGGGCCGGTAATGAGCAGTTCTTC.

This chain links TRBV5-4 with TRBJ1-1, with 8 bases matching TRBD1. The germline gives CDR1 SGHNT, CDR2 YYREEE (reference sequence). The CDR3 runs 15 residues. V lost 4 bases, J lost 0 bases, and 5 bases stayed unmatched. CDR3 in amino acids: CASSGGQGMNTEAFF. In DNA form, the CDR3 reads TGTGCCAGCAGCGGAGGACAGGGCATGAACACTGAAGCTTTCTTT.

The sample holds a few counts of this clone. This chain joins TRBV7-9 and TRBJ2-7; 7 positions match TRBD1. Trimming at V came to 0 bases and at J to 6 bases, leaving 8 bases not matched to a gene. The germline gives CDR1 SEHNR, CDR2 FQNEAQ (reference sequence). The CDR3 extends over 15 amino acids. For the CDR3, the DNA is TGTGCCAGCAGCTTAGCAGGCGGACAGGCAGCCGAGCAGTACTTC. Translated, it gives CASSLAGGQAAEQYF.

In its sample, this clone was seen once. The chain carries TRBV18 and TRBJ1-2; 9 bases fit TRBD1. Trimming took 3 bases from V and 7 from J; bases not matched to a gene: 3. The CDR3 length is 13 residues. Per germline, CDR1 KGHSH and CDR2 LQKENI. CDR3 sequence (DNA): TGTGCCAGCTCACCCCGGGACAGGGTTGGCTACACCTTC. It yields the protein CASSPRDRVGYTF. The complete variable domain, with remaining parts taken from reference TRBV18 and TRBJ1-2, reads NAGVMQNPRHLVRRRGQEARLRCSPMKGHSHVYWYRQLPEEGLKFMVYLQKENIIDESGMPKERFSAEFPKEGPSILRIQQVVRGDSAAYFCASSPRDRVGYTFGSGTRLTVV.

This clone has just a few counts. V and J are TRBV6-2 or TRBV6-3 and TRBJ2-7; no reliable D call. From germline, CDR1 is MNHEY and CDR2 SVGEGT. The CDR3 is made up of 15 amino acids. V was clipped by 6 bases and J by 3 bases, with 18 bases between them. CDR3 residues: CASSQDRRRLYEQYV. The DNA for the CDR3 is TGTGCCAGCAGCCAAGACCGACGAAGGCTCTACGAGCAGTACGTC.

The chain uses TRBV28 and TRBJ1-5; D is ambiguous. Germline values: CDR1 MDHEN, CDR2 SYDVKM. Trimming cost V 5 bases and J 9 bases, with 8 bases left between them. The CDR3 has 11 residues. CDR3 nucleotides: TGTGCCAGCAGTCCCCTAGGGCCCCAGCATTTT. Its protein product is CASSPLGPQHF.

The chain is built from TRBV9 and TRBJ2-1; D may be TRBD2 (7 bases). CDR3 length equals 14 residues. CDR1 is SGDLS, CDR2 YYNGEE, per germline. The V gene lost 2 bases and the J gene lost 5 bases, with 11 bases spanning the gap. CDR3 loop: CASSVGGANNEQFF. The CDR3 bases are TGTGCCAGCAGCGTTGGGGGGGCGAACAATGAGCAGTTCTTC.

The V and J genes are TRBV19 and TRBJ1-5; possible D gene TRBD1, 5 bases. CDR3 size: 14 residues. CDR1 LNHDA and CDR2 SQIVND come from the germline V gene (reference sequence). V lost 2 bases and J lost 9, with 14 bases in between. The CDR3 is CASSIFEGRRPQHF. CDR3 in DNA: TGTGCCAGTAGTATATTCGAGGGACGGCGGCCCCAGCATTTT.

Only one count was recorded for this clone. The V call is TRBV5-8, the J call TRBJ2-1; D is perhaps TRBD2 (5 bases). Between the trimmed V and J ends, which lost 0 bases and 3 bases, there was a span of 10 bases. CDR1 is SGHTS and CDR2 is YDEGEE in the germline V gene. This CDR3 has 15 residues. CDR3 in DNA: TGTGCCAGCAGCTTGGCCGGGGAGTACTACAATGAGCAGTTCTTC. Translated: CASSLAGEYYNEQFF.

The gene calls are TRBV7-9 and TRBJ2-6; no clear D gene. Germline CDR1 is SEHNR and CDR2 is FQNEAQ (reference sequence). This CDR3 region has 17 residues. Trimming shortened V by 4 bases and J by 2 bases, and 15 bases separated the two germline ends. CDR3 loop: CASSWIPRGPGANVLTF. CDR3 sequence (DNA): TGTGCCAGCAGCTGGATCCCCCGAGGCCCTGGGGCCAACGTCCTGACTTTC. The full variable domain, its missing parts supplied by reference TRBV7-9 and TRBJ2-6, is DTGVSQNPRHKITKRGQNVTFRCDPISEHNRLYWYRQTLGQGPEFLTYFQNEAQLEKSRLLSDRFSAERPKGSFSTLEIQRTEQGDSAMYLCASSWIPRGPGANVLTFGAGSRLTVL.

CDR3 DNA: TGCGCCAGCAGATCCACCGGACAGCGATACGAGCAGTACTTC. This gives the protein CASRSTGQRYEQYF. The genes are TRBV5-1 and TRBJ2-7; possible D gene TRBD1, 6 bases. The germline V gene has CDR1 SGHRS and CDR2 YFSETQ. This CDR3 contains 14 residues. V lost 5 bases and J lost 4, with 16 bases in between.

This clone was detected only once. The J gene is TRBJ1-1, the V gene TRBV6-5; D perhaps matches TRBD1 (6 bases). From germline, CDR1 is MNHEY and CDR2 SVGAGI. The CDR3 extends over 15 amino acids. The germline V and J ends were trimmed by 6 bases and 3 bases, with 17 bases remaining between them. CDR3 sequence reads: CASRKGDSGDTEAFF. Here the CDR3 DNA reads TGTGCCAGCAGGAAGGGGGACTCAGGGGACACTGAAGCTTTCTTT.

V gene TRBV5-1 combines with J gene TRBJ1-2; no clear D gene. This CDR3 comprises 14 residues. Looked up from germline, CDR1 is SGHRS and CDR2 is YFSETQ. The V and J ends lost 3 bases and 3 bases respectively, with 12 bases between them. The CDR3 nucleotides read TGCGCCAGCAGCTACTCGACGGAATACTATGGCTACACCTTC. Translated: CASSYSTEYYGYTF.

The chain joins TRBV5-4 to TRBJ2-1, with D tentatively TRBD1 or TRBD2 (5 bases each). With 0 bases removed from V and 2 bases from J, the gap between germline ends came to 9 bases. Per the germline V gene, CDR1 is SGHNT and CDR2 is YYREEE (reference sequence). The CDR3 is made up of 15 amino acids. The CDR3 sequence: CASSLGQGPYNEQFF. The CDR3 coding sequence is TGTGCCAGCAGCTTGGGCCAGGGACCCTACAATGAGCAGTTCTTC.

The chain uses TRBV5-6 and TRBJ1-1; D gene ambiguous. Trimming stripped 0 bases from V and 4 bases from J, with 10 bases between. The CDR3 is 14 amino acids. Germline CDR1 reads SGHDT; CDR2 reads YYEEEE. CDR3 in DNA: TGTGCCAGCAGCTTGGATCCAACGACCACTGAAGCTTTCTTT. Protein: CASSLDPTTTEAFF.

The chain is built from TRBV29-1 and TRBJ1-1; 11 nucleotides line up with TRBD1. The length of the CDR3 is 15 residues. The V segment lost 7 bases and the J segment 3 bases; nucleotides outside the gene matches: 10. The germline V gene has CDR1 SQVTM and CDR2 ANQGSEA. The CDR3 region has the DNA TGCAGCGCCGTGGACAGGGGGCGCCCGGACACTGAAGCTTTCTTT. Its translation is CSAVDRGRPDTEAFF.

The chain has TRBV20-1 and TRBJ1-2; D not resolved. Germline CDR1 and CDR2: DFQATT and SNEGSKA (reference sequence). The CDR3 covers 13 residues. V lost 3 bases, J lost 7 bases, and 15 bases lay in between. The CDR3 spells CSASLPRPGGYTF. CDR3 nucleotide sequence: TGCAGTGCTAGTCTTCCCAGGCCCGGTGGCTACACCTTC.

The V and J genes are TRBV5-6 and TRBJ2-6, with 7 bases matching TRBD1. This CDR3 has 16 amino acids. V lost 0 bases to trimming and J lost 4 bases; unmatched junction nucleotides: 4. Germline V gene lookup returns CDR1 SGHDT and CDR2 YYEEEE. The CDR3 protein is CASSLEGAYGANVLTF. The CDR3 region has the DNA TGTGCCAGCAGCTTGGAGGGGGCTTACGGGGCCAACGTCCTGACTTTC.

A remark on this clone: This specimen includes other DNA sequences encoding the same CDR3. The rearrangement joins TRBV11-2 to TRBJ2-1; D not certain. Germline V lookup: CDR1 SGHAT, CDR2 FQNNGV. V was shortened by 1 base and J by 2 bases, with 9 bases between the two germline ends. The CDR3 is 15 amino acids. The DNA for the CDR3 is TGTGCCAGCAGCTTAGGAGGAAGGGCCTACAATGAGCAGTTCTTC. This translates into CASSLGGRAYNEQFF.

The genes are TRBV6-6 and TRBJ1-5, with D possibly TRBD1 on 5 matching bases. This CDR3 contains 14 residues. V was pared by 5 bases and J by 7 bases, with 15 bases between. The germline V gene has CDR1 MNHNY and CDR2 SVGAGI (reference sequence). CDR3 region: CASSPTGGGQPQHF. The CDR3 nucleotides read TGTGCCAGCAGTCCTACAGGCGGTGGGCAGCCCCAGCATTTT.

The V gene is TRBV4-3, the J gene TRBJ1-5, with D possibly being TRBD1 (5 bases). Trimming removed 0 bases at V and 9 bases at J, with 18 bases between. This CDR3 is 16 amino acids long. Germline CDR1 and CDR2: LGHNA and YSLEER. The CDR3 sequence: CASSQEAPGIVGPQHF. For the CDR3, the DNA is TGCGCCAGCAGCCAAGAAGCTCCAGGGATTGTGGGGCCCCAGCATTTT.

V gene TRBV5-1 combines with J gene TRBJ2-7, with D hard to call. The CDR3 has 12 residues. Trimming cost V 3 bases and J 3 bases, with 7 bases left between them. Germline V gene sequence: CDR1 SGHRS, CDR2 YFSETQ. The CDR3 spells CASSSDDYEQYF. DNA for the CDR3: TGCGCCAGCAGCTCGGATGACTACGAGCAGTACTTC.

V gene TRBV28 combines with J gene TRBJ2-1; D might be TRBD1 (6 bases). There are 14 residues in the CDR3. CDR1 and CDR2 from the germline V gene are MDHEN and SYDVKM. Trimming removed 7 bases at V and 1 base at J, with 11 bases between. The chain's CDR3 is CASITTGSYNEQFF. CDR3 coding DNA: TGTGCCAGCATCACCACAGGGTCCTACAATGAGCAGTTCTTC.